The present T cell receptor (beta chain) was sequenced within a study of sequential checkpoint blockade in melanoma. On the study more broadly: First-line arms were nivolumab then ipilimumab, or the reverse, randomized 1:1. Matched biopsies came pretreatment and at week 13 for twenty-two patients.

Treatment reported: randomized to nivolumab then ipilimumab (arm A) or the reverse (arm B). CDR1 is SGHNT and CDR2 is YENEEA in the germline V gene. This CDR3 comprises 16 residues. Trimming took 4 bases from V and 4 from J; bases not matched to a gene: 11. This clone occurred a few times. The antigen is undetermined. Method: immunoSEQ multiplex PCR; TCRdb's copy keeps in-frame clones and lacks some. Counted here are about 6,800 clones, 25% to 35% occurring once; the ten biggest clones make up 23%. Findings and caveats of the study: Clinical benefit was about 30 times likelier when tumor T-cell fraction and clonality increased.

The chain has TRBV11-3 and TRBJ2-7, with TRBD2 identical over 9 bases. The sequence was obtained from a human donor with melanoma. The sequenced sample was tumor tissue (inferred from file names), obtained from a patient given nivolumab and ipilimumab in sequence. The CDR3 spells CASSSGGGRAVYEQYF. CDR3 nucleotide sequence: TGTGCCAGCAGCTCCGGTGGCGGGAGGGCGGTTTACGAGCAGTACTTC.